One and the same sample provided the 4 T cell receptor beta chains below, sequenced in a study of blood T cell repertoires in COVID-19 (dated by TCRdb to 2020 to 2022). Libraries were prepared through the immunoSEQ multiplex PCR assay. TCRdb limited this immuneACCESS table to in-frame rearrangements with V and J called. A share of clones is missing; checked studies link under half to unresolved V genes, and the rest is unexplained. The sample table shows a few hundred thousand clones, and about 90% are seen once. Of the sample, approximately 10% is held by the ten largest clones. Material: peripheral blood. The receptors here all came from a woman aged 70 to 79 with COVID-19, enrolled during active disease.

V gene TRBV18 combines with J gene TRBJ1-2, with D uncertain. Per the germline V gene, CDR1 is KGHSH and CDR2 is LQKENI. This CDR3 is 11 amino acids long. Trimming removed 6 bases at V and 4 bases at J, with 6 bases between. In DNA form, the CDR3 reads TGTGCCAGCTCTTCGGGCTATGGCTACACCTTC. The encoded protein is CASSSGYGYTF.

The chain carries TRBV28 and TRBJ1-2, with unresolved D. V was cut by 2 bases and J by 8 bases, with 9 bases left in between. Per germline, CDR1 MDHEN and CDR2 SYDVKM. There are 12 residues in the CDR3. The CDR3 reads CASSLDNRGYTF. CDR3 coding DNA: TGTGCCAGCAGTTTAGACAATCGGGGCTACACCTTC.

The chain joins TRBV24-1 to TRBJ2-3; 8 positions agree with TRBD1. The trim removed 9 bases at V and 6 bases at J, leaving 7 bases unmatched. The germline V gene encodes CDR1 KGHDR and CDR2 SFDVKD. There are 13 residues in the CDR3. CDR3 DNA sequence: TGTGCCACCGAGATGACAGGGGTGGATACGCAGTATTTT. Protein: CATEMTGVDTQYF.

A few counts support this clone. The chain uses TRBV5-1 and TRBJ2-7; D gene ambiguous. The germline V gene has CDR1 SGHRS and CDR2 YFSETQ. V shed 1 base and J shed 6 bases, with 11 bases lying between them. The CDR3 sequence is 13 residues long. DNA for the CDR3: TGCGCCAGCAGCTTGACAGTTGCCGGCGAGCAGTACTTC. Protein sequence: CASSLTVAGEQYF.